Listed below are T cell receptor beta chains from one sample, sequenced in a study of regulatory T cells in long-lasting Graves disease. A single record per CDR3 protein comes from TCRdb applying MiXCR to the multiplex PCR reads. The data show approximately 400,000 distinct CDR3 sequences, under 25% seen once. The material was peripheral blood mononuclear cells (PBMCs), obtained when the disease was refractory, from a patient treated with antithyroid drugs. These receptor sequences come from a female donor with Graves disease. The CDR3 runs from the conserved cysteine through the conserved F or W. The order of the fields is V gene, D gene, clone size, J gene, CDR3 DNA, CDR3 protein. A D gene is named only where the DNA matches it firmly. The size of a clone is reported for some rows only, either as once, few or many, or as a class for expanded clones.

>TRBV11-3|TRBD1|few|TRBJ2-2
TGTGCCAGCAGCTTCAGGGGGCAAGGGGAGCTGTTTTTT
CASSFRGQGELFF
>TRBV27|-|many|TRBJ1-4
TGTGCCAGCAGTCCCTCCGGGCGATGGGAAAAACTGTTTTTT
CASSPSGRWEKLFF
>TRBV27|-|many|TRBJ2-7
TGTGCCAGCGCCACCGGGACCCTAGCCTACGAGCAGTACTTC
CASATGTLAYEQYF
>TRBV7-9|-|few|TRBJ1-1
TGTCCCAGCAGCCCAGGGAACACTGAAGCTTTCTTT
CPSSPGNTEAFF
>TRBV12-3/TRBV12-4|TRBD2|-|TRBJ2-1
TGTGCCAGCAGTTTGGTAGCGGGACGGGCTAATGAGCAGTTCTTC
CASSLVAGRANEQFF
>TRBV11-2|-|-|TRBJ1-5
TGTGCCAGCAGCCCGGCCGAGCATGGGCAGCCCCAGCATTTT
CASSPAEHGQPQHF
>TRBV12-3/TRBV12-4|TRBD1|-|TRBJ2-7
TGTGCCAGCAGTTTACTGGGACAGGGGGCTTCCGAGCAGTACTTC
CASSLLGQGASEQYF
>TRBV7-3|-|-|TRBJ2-2
TGTGCCAGCAGCTTAACTTCCCGGGCTAGCGCGAACACCGGGGAGCTGTTTTTT
CASSLTSRASANTGELFF
>TRBV29-1|-|few|TRBJ2-7
TGCAGCGCTGGGGGAATCGGCTACGAGCAGTACTTC
CSAGGIGYEQYF
>TRBV9|-|few|TRBJ1-1
TGTGCCAGCAGCGTAGTTATGAACACTGAAGCTTTCTTT
CASSVVMNTEAFF
>TRBV4-1|-|-|TRBJ2-5
TGCGCCAGCAGCCAAGATTTCAGGGGCGGGTCGGAGACCCAGTACTTC
CASSQDFRGGSETQYF
>TRBV6-2/TRBV6-3|-|many|TRBJ2-5
TGTGCCAGCAGTTATCAGCTCCAAGAGACCCAGTACTTC
CASSYQLQETQYF
>TRBV4-1|-|few|TRBJ1-6
TGCGCCAGCAGCCAAGACTGGAACACCAATAGTTCACCCCTCCACTTT
CASSQDWNTNSSPLHF
>TRBV6-1|-|-|TRBJ1-1
TGTGCCAGCAGACTTATCGGGTCTGAAGCTTTCTTT
CASRLIGSEAFF
>TRBV7-2|-|-|TRBJ1-1
TGTGCCAGCAGCTCCTGGACAGCCATGAACACTGAAGCTTTCTTT
CASSSWTAMNTEAFF
>TRBV5-4|TRBD2|once|TRBJ2-5
TGTGCCAGCAGCTACGGACTAGCGGGAACGGGGGGGGAGACCCAGTACTTC
CASSYGLAGTGGETQYF
>TRBV28|-|many|TRBJ2-2
TGTGCCAGCTTCCCCGGGACGCCAACCGGGGAGCTGTTTTTT
CASFPGTPTGELFF
>TRBV15|-|-|TRBJ1-5
TGTGCCACCAGCAGAGCCGGTCCCGGGGGGCAGCCCCAGCATTTT
CATSRAGPGGQPQHF
>TRBV28|TRBD1|-|TRBJ1-1
TGTGCCAGCAGTCAACCTGACAGGGTTAACACTGAAGCTTTCTTT
CASSQPDRVNTEAFF
>TRBV7-6|-|-|TRBJ2-5
TGTGCCAGCAGCTTAGTACAGGCCGCAAAGTACCAAGGGGCCCAGTACTTC
CASSLVQAAKYQGAQYF
>TRBV30|-|many|TRBJ2-7
TGTGCCTGGAGTGCTGGGAACTCCTACGAGCAGTACTTC
CAWSAGNSYEQYF
>TRBV4-3|-|few|TRBJ1-1
TGCGCCAGCAGCCAAGAACGAGAGTTTAACACTGAAGCTTTCTTT
CASSQEREFNTEAFF
>TRBV3-1|-|few|TRBJ1-2
TGTGCCAGCAGCCAAGATCGGCAGGCGTTGTATGGCTACACCTTC
CASSQDRQALYGYTF
>TRBV6-1|-|-|TRBJ1-2
TGTGCCAGCAGCGCCCAGGGAGGGGGCTATGGCTACACCTTC
CASSAQGGGYGYTF
>TRBV29-1|-|-|TRBJ2-7
TGCAGCGTTGAACAGGCAGTCGACGGCTCCGAGTACTTC
CSVEQAVDGSEYF
>TRBV6-1|TRBD1|many|TRBJ1-1
TGTGCCAGCACCACGGGACAGGGGTTGACTGAAGCTTTCTTT
CASTTGQGLTEAFF
>TRBV7-2|TRBD2|few|TRBJ2-2
TGTGCCAGCAGCTTAGTTGGTTATGGCGGGAGGGCCACCGGGGAGCTGTTTTTT
CASSLVGYGGRATGELFF
>TRBV7-9|TRBD1|-|TRBJ1-3
TGTGCCAGCAGCTTAGCGCTCGCAGGGGGAGGACCCTCTGGAAACACCATATATTTT
CASSLALAGGGPSGNTIYF
>TRBV7-9|-|few|TRBJ2-7
TGTGCCAGCAGCTCCCGGCACGGGGGTACCTACGAGCAGTACTTC
CASSSRHGGTYEQYF
>TRBV7-2|-|many|TRBJ1-5
TGTGCCAGCAGCTTTGGGGGTCAACAGCGGGGTCAGCCCCAGCATTTT
CASSFGGQQRGQPQHF
>TRBV5-1|-|few|TRBJ2-7
TGCGCCAGCAGCTACCGGGCCGGGCTAGCTTACGAGCAGTACTTC
CASSYRAGLAYEQYF
>TRBV18|-|few|TRBJ1-3
TGTGCCAGCCTCCACGGAAACACCATATATTTT
CASLHGNTIYF
>TRBV5-1|-|-|TRBJ2-3
TGCGCCAGCAGCGTTCAGGGGTTTAGCACAGATACGCAGTATTTT
CASSVQGFSTDTQYF
>TRBV30|-|many|TRBJ1-1
TGTGCCTGCAATCATGAGAGTACTGAAGCTTTCTTT
CACNHESTEAFF
>TRBV2|-|many|TRBJ2-7
TGTGCCAGCAAAGGGAAGGACAGCAACTACGAGCAGTACTTC
CASKGKDSNYEQYF
>TRBV29-1|TRBD1|few|TRBJ2-7
TGCAGCGCCGGGGGGACCGGGACAGGGTTCTACGAGCAGTACTTC
CSAGGTGTGFYEQYF
>TRBV29-1|-|few|TRBJ1-2
TGCAGCGTTGATAAGCCGGGGGAGAGCTATGGCTACACCTTC
CSVDKPGESYGYTF
>TRBV5-1|TRBD2|many|TRBJ2-5
TGCGCCAGCAGCTTGGAGGGAGCGGGAGGAGTAGAGACCCAGTACTTC
CASSLEGAGGVETQYF
>TRBV12-3/TRBV12-4|TRBD1|-|TRBJ2-5
TGTGCCAGCACCCCGGACAGGGGAGAGACCCAGTACTTC
CASTPDRGETQYF
>TRBV7-9|TRBD2|few|TRBJ2-7
TGTGCCAGCAGCTTAGCATCTAGCGGGAGGGCCGGATACGAGCAGTACTTC
CASSLASSGRAGYEQYF
>TRBV5-1|TRBD1|many|TRBJ2-1
TGCGCCAGCAGCTTGGGGCGGGCTATGGGACAGACATTCAATGAGCAGTTCTTC
CASSLGRAMGQTFNEQFF
>TRBV3-1|TRBD2|-|TRBJ2-4
TGTGCCAGCAGCCAAGGGGGACTAGCGGGAGGGACCAAAAACATTCAGTACTTC
CASSQGGLAGGTKNIQYF
>TRBV28|TRBD1|-|TRBJ2-7
TGTGCCAGCAGTTATGGGGGCGGGACAGGGTTTTCCGAGCAGTACTTC
CASSYGGGTGFSEQYF
>TRBV14|-|-|TRBJ2-2
TGTGCCAGCAGCCAAGAGGCAGGGTCGGCCGGGGAGCTGTTTTTT
CASSQEAGSAGELFF
>TRBV4-3|TRBD1|-|TRBJ1-1
TGCGCCAGCAGCCAGACAGGGGTTACTGAAGCTTTCTTT
CASSQTGVTEAFF
>TRBV7-2|TRBD2|many|TRBJ2-7
TGTGCCAGCAGCGCAACCGGGACTAGCACTTCTGAGCAGTACTTC
CASSATGTSTSEQYF
>TRBV20-1|TRBD2|-|TRBJ2-5
TGCAGTGCTAGAGTTGCGGGAGGGTCAGAGACCCAGTACTTC
CSARVAGGSETQYF
>TRBV6-1|-|-|TRBJ1-5
TGTGCCAGCACCACTTCAACCAGTCAAAGCAGCAATCAGCCCCAGCATTTT
CASTTSTSQSSNQPQHF
>TRBV20-1|TRBD2|few|TRBJ2-4
TGCAGTGCTAGGGTTGGCGGGGGCAAAAACATTCAGTACTTC
CSARVGGGKNIQYF
>TRBV6-2/TRBV6-3|-|few|TRBJ2-2
TGTGCCAGCAGCCTAAAGGAGTACGGGGAGCTGTTTTTT
CASSLKEYGELFF
>TRBV5-6|-|many|TRBJ1-1
TGTGCCAGCAGCGTGACAGAGTTCACTGAAGCTTTCTTT
CASSVTEFTEAFF
>TRBV14|-|few|TRBJ2-2
TGTGCCAGCAGGGAAGACCTCTCGGCCGGGGAGCTGTTTTTT
CASREDLSAGELFF
>TRBV11-2|-|-|TRBJ2-4
TGTGCCAGCAGCTTAGGATTCGTTTCGGCGGGTCCCGAAAACATTCAGTACTTC
CASSLGFVSAGPENIQYF
>TRBV7-2|TRBD2|many|TRBJ2-5
TGTGCCAGCAGCTATAGAGGACTAGCGGGAGAGACCCAGTACTTC
CASSYRGLAGETQYF
>TRBV20-1|TRBD2|few|TRBJ2-2
TGCAGTGCCCCCGGACTAGCGGGAGCCCAGGGAGTGGGCACCGGGGAGCTGTTTTTT
CSAPGLAGAQGVGTGELFF
>TRBV15|-|many|TRBJ1-4
TGTGCCACCAGAACCCCGCAGGGTAATGAAAAACTGTTTTTT
CATRTPQGNEKLFF
>TRBV18|TRBD1|once|TRBJ2-5
TGTGCCAGCTCACGGGACAGGATAGAGACCCAGTACTTC
CASSRDRIETQYF